This TCR beta chain was recorded in a study of CXCR3-negative and CXCR3-positive naive CD8 T cells. Study-wide findings and caveats: Naive cells that were CXCR3-negative or CXCR3-positive used TRBV-TRBJ genes alike, while memory cells diverged. For CXCR3-positive naive cells, TRB CDR3s were more hydrophobic than those of CXCR3-negative naive cells.

Note on this clonotype: Antigen unknown.

The TRB libraries of cDNA were built by UMI-labeled 5' RACE. TCRdb re-analyzed the 5' RACE reads; it lists each CDR3 protein once, without DNA. The sample shows some 120,000 distinct CDR3 sequences, and 0.5% to 0.6% sits with its ten largest clones. The V gene's germline CDR1 is SGHKS and CDR2 YYEKEE (reference sequence). The CDR3 has 16 amino acids. V usage is TRBV5-5 and J usage is TRBJ2-5; the D call from TCRdb, TRBD2, cannot be confirmed without DNA. Material: naive CXCR3+ CD8+ T cells from blood. Subset given: CD45RO-CCR7+CD27+CD95- naive CD8+ T cells expressing CXCR3 (TNR3+). This clonotype originated in a human donor in good health. Some clones in this sample may be carry-over from other donors' samples. CDR3 residues: CASSLSAGGPGETQYF.